The source of this T cell receptor (beta chain) is a study of T cell repertoires in cytomegalovirus infection. Study summary: Signatures in public TCR beta sequences pointed to both CMV infection and matching HLA type.

Germline lookup yields CDR1 LNHDA and CDR2 SQIVND (reference sequence). V was trimmed by 2 bases and J by 5 bases, leaving 8 bases between them. This CDR3 is built from 13 residues. This clonotype has more than one count but fewer than ten. TCRdb itself ran the reads through MiXCR, one entry per CDR3 protein. The sample yields fewer than 250,000 distinct CDR3 sequences, approximately 13% seen once. The receptor was isolated from a human donor in good health (CMV status not recorded). Some clones in this sample may be carry-over from other donors' samples. Sequenced input: PBMCs. V is TRBV19 and J is TRBJ2-3; D is unresolved. The CDR3 DNA reads as TGTGCCAGTAGTATACCCCCGGGAGATACGCAGTATTTT. Translating it yields CASSIPPGDTQYF.